The 28 T cell receptor beta chains reported below all come from one sample, sequenced in a study of Tregs in tolerant kidney transplant recipients. Mixed chimerism was transient after nonmyeloablative marrow transplants from related graft donors. TCRdb's table, derived via immunoSEQ multiplex PCR, lists solely in-frame clones and lacks some. The table includes tens of thousands of clones, 91% detected once. The sample consisted of CD4+ T cells from blood (PBMCs), taken 24 months after the transplant. The receptors here all came from a human patient who received a combined kidney and bone marrow transplant. The graft donor may account for some of the T cells.

The chain is built from TRBV5-4 and TRBJ2-3; D may be TRBD2 (5 bases). Germline lookup yields CDR1 SGHNT and CDR2 YYREEE (reference sequence). The V and J ends lost 0 bases and 2 bases respectively, with 10 bases between them. The CDR3 covers 15 residues. CDR3 bases: TGTGCCAGCAGCTTGGGTCTAGCCCACACAGATACGCAGTATTTT. Protein product: CASSLGLAHTDTQYF.

The genes are TRBV5-5 and TRBJ2-6, with unresolved D. The V gene's germline CDR1 is SGHKS and CDR2 YYEKEE (reference sequence). The V end was cut by 4 bases, the J end by 0 bases, with 5 bases between. The CDR3 length is 14 residues. CDR3 nucleotides: TGTGCCAGCAGCCAGGACTCTGGGGCCAACGTCCTGACTTTC. Translated: CASSQDSGANVLTF.

The chain is built from TRBV5-1 and TRBJ2-7; D gene ambiguous. The CDR3 spans 14 residues. From germline, CDR1 is SGHRS and CDR2 YFSETQ. The V end was cut by 0 bases, the J end by 1 base, with 8 bases between. CDR3 in DNA: TGCGCCAGCAGCTTGGAAACGAGTTCCTACGAGCAGTACTTC. It yields the protein CASSLETSSYEQYF.

V gene TRBV10-3 combines with J gene TRBJ1-5, with D perhaps matching TRBD1 (6 bases). The CDR3 consists of 15 residues. The germline V gene has CDR1 ENHRY and CDR2 SYGVKD. V lost 1 base and J lost 4, with 11 bases in between. CDR3: CAISELAGENQPQHF. In nucleotides, the CDR3 is TGTGCCATCAGTGAGTTGGCAGGGGAGAATCAGCCCCAGCATTTT.

This clone was found once. The V call is TRBV7-2, the J call TRBJ2-3; D possibly corresponds to TRBD1 (6 bases). Germline V CDR1 and CDR2: SGHTA, FQGNSA. V lost 2 bases and J 6 bases, leaving 9 bases between the germline ends. The CDR3 has 13 residues. The CDR3 loop reads CASSLTGQDTQYF. CDR3 coding DNA: TGTGCCAGCAGCTTAACAGGGCAGGATACGCAGTATTTT.

This chain connects TRBV7-9 to TRBJ1-2; TRBD1 agrees at 10 bases. The CDR3 has 16 residues. CDR1 is SEHNR, CDR2 FQNEAQ, per germline (reference sequence). Trimming removed 5 bases from V and 1 base from J; junction bases left unmatched: 7. This CDR3 is CASSRQGAIGNYGYTF. The CDR3 DNA reads TGTGCCAGCAGCCGACAGGGGGCAATTGGTAACTATGGCTACACCTTC.

The V call is TRBV19, the J call TRBJ1-1; D is undetermined. The ends were cut back, 1 base at V and 1 base at J, with 7 bases in the middle. The CDR3 extends over 14 amino acids. Germline values: CDR1 LNHDA, CDR2 SQIVND (reference sequence). The DNA for the CDR3 is TGTGCCAGTAGTATAGGTTCGGGGAACACTGAAGCTTTCTTT. Its protein product is CASSIGSGNTEAFF.

This chain links TRBV19 with TRBJ2-3; possible D gene TRBD1, 5 bases. This CDR3 comprises 14 residues. V lost 3 bases and J lost 2, with 9 bases in between. Looked up from germline, CDR1 is LNHDA and CDR2 is SQIVND (reference sequence). Here the CDR3 DNA reads TGTGCCAGTAGTATCAGGGAAAACACAGATACGCAGTATTTT. Its protein is CASSIRENTDTQYF.

The J gene is TRBJ1-2, the V gene TRBV7-2; 7 positions match TRBD1. Per the germline V gene, CDR1 is SGHTA and CDR2 is FQGNSA. The CDR3 consists of 15 residues. V shed 3 bases and J 6 bases; nucleotides not matched to a gene: 10. In nucleotides, the CDR3 is TGTGCCAGCAGCTTTACCCCCTTACAGGGGAATGGCTACACCTTC. As protein: CASSFTPLQGNGYTF.

V is TRBV2 and J is TRBJ2-3; D is unclear. This CDR3 contains 12 residues. Deletions cut 5 bases from V and 2 bases from J, with 5 bases between. Germline V gene lookup returns CDR1 SNHLY and CDR2 FYNNEI. CDR3: CASSSSTDTQYF. The CDR3 nucleotides read TGTGCCAGCAGTTCGTCCACAGATACGCAGTATTTT.

This chain connects TRBV7-2 to TRBJ2-5, with 8 bases fitting TRBD2. Germline CDR1 reads SGHTA; CDR2 reads FQGNSA. The CDR3 has 15 residues. The V gene end was trimmed by 1 base and the J gene end by 1 base; junction bases not matched to a gene: 2. This CDR3 reads CASSLGTSSQETQYF. The DNA of the CDR3 is TGTGCCAGCAGCTTAGGGACTAGCTCCCAAGAGACCCAGTACTTC.

A word on this clone: Germline and junction disagree at one end, which may indicate a read error. The V call is TRBV28, the J call TRBJ1-3; weak D call: TRBD1 (5 bases). The CDR3 runs to 15 residues. Germline V gives CDR1 MDHEN, CDR2 SYDVKM. CDR3 DNA: TGTGCCACCAGTTTAAGGGGATCCTCTGGAAACACCATATATTTT. Translated: CATSLRGSSGNTIYF.

This chain links TRBV5-4 with TRBJ2-1, with unresolved D. CDR3 length equals 11 residues. The V gene's germline CDR1 is SGHNT and CDR2 YYREEE (reference sequence). V dropped 4 bases and J dropped 8 bases, with 7 bases sitting between them. Here the CDR3 DNA reads TGTGCCAGCAGCGCCGCGTATGAGCAGTTCTTC. It encodes CASSAAYEQFF.

The chain carries TRBV27 and TRBJ2-1; D gene uncertain. Trimming removed 2 bases from V and 8 bases from J, with 19 bases in between. The germline CDR1 and CDR2 sequences are MNHEY and SMNVEV (reference sequence). The CDR3 loop spans 16 amino acids. The chain's CDR3 is CASSLPRSGVGHEQFF. CDR3 coding DNA: TGTGCCAGCAGTTTACCTCGCTCTGGAGTAGGCCATGAGCAGTTCTTC.

The CDR3 protein is CASGPRDSLVFF. CDR3 DNA sequence: TGTGCTAGTGGTCCCCGGGACTCCCTCGTGTTCTTC. J is TRBJ2-1 and V is TRBV12-5; tentatively, D is TRBD2 (6 bases). In germline, CDR1 is LGHNT, CDR2 FRNRAP. Trimming pared 5 bases from V and 15 bases from J, leaving 17 bases between. The CDR3 runs 12 residues.

The V call is TRBV18, the J call TRBJ2-7, with D perhaps TRBD1 (5 bases). V dropped 2 bases and J dropped 3 bases, with 8 bases sitting between them. Germline loops: CDR1 KGHSH, CDR2 LQKENI. The CDR3 has 13 residues. The CDR3 protein is CASSPFQGYEQYF. The CDR3 DNA reads as TGTGCCAGCTCACCATTTCAGGGCTACGAGCAGTACTTC.

The chain recombines TRBV5-8 with TRBJ2-5; 11 bases match TRBD2. The CDR3 runs 15 residues. The V and J ends lost 4 bases and 5 bases, in that order; junction bases with no gene match: 7. CDR1 is SGHTS, CDR2 YDEGEE, per germline. As DNA, the CDR3 is TGTGCCAGCAGCGGTAGCGGGGGGGCCAGGGAGACCCAGTACTTC. Its translation is CASSGSGGARETQYF.

This chain joins TRBV5-6 and TRBJ1-1; possible D gene TRBD1, 6 bases. CDR3 length: 14 residues. The germline V gene encodes CDR1 SGHDT and CDR2 YYEEEE. The V gene lost 4 bases and the J gene lost 3 bases, with 13 bases spanning the gap. CDR3: CASSHLTGHTEAFF. The CDR3 DNA reads as TGTGCCAGCAGCCACCTAACAGGGCACACTGAAGCTTTCTTT. The variable domain in full, completed from reference TRBV5-6 and TRBJ1-1, reads DAGVTQSPTHLIKTRGQQVTLRCSPKSGHDTVSWYQQALGQGPQFIFQYYEEEERQRGNFPDRFSGHQFPNYSSELNVNALLLGDSALYLCASSHLTGHTEAFFGQGTRLTVV.

This clone was observed once. The chain is built from TRBV7-7 and TRBJ2-1, with 11 bases identical to TRBD2. This CDR3 has 14 amino acids. The V and J ends lost 6 bases and 4 bases, in that order; junction bases with no gene match: 2. CDR1 is SSHAT, CDR2 FNYEAQ, per germline (reference sequence). The CDR3 coding sequence is TGTGCCAGCAGTAGCGGGGGGGTTTACAATGAGCAGTTCTTC. The encoded protein is CASSSGGVYNEQFF.

The V and J genes are TRBV28 and TRBJ1-5; TRBD1 matches at 12 bases. The germline gives CDR1 MDHEN, CDR2 SYDVKM. The V gene end was trimmed by 0 bases and the J gene end by 5 bases; junction bases not matched to a gene: 5. The CDR3 is made up of 17 amino acids. CDR3 bases: TGTGCCAGCAGTTTATGGGCCGGGACAGGGGGCTATCAGCCCCAGCATTTT. This codes for CASSLWAGTGGYQPQHF.

The V gene is TRBV7-3, the J gene TRBJ1-2; 7 nucleotides line up with TRBD1. Per germline, CDR1 SGHTA and CDR2 FQGTGA. With 2 bases clipped from V and 7 bases from J, the junction kept 4 bases outside the gene matches. CDR3 length: 13 amino acids. Written as DNA, the CDR3 is TGTGCCAGCAGCTTAGACAGGGAATCTGGCTACACCTTC. Amino acids: CASSLDRESGYTF.

This chain joins TRBV5-1 and TRBJ2-7; D remains unclear. V was trimmed by 4 bases and J by 5 bases, leaving 19 bases between them. CDR1 and CDR2 from the germline V gene are SGHRS and YFSETQ. CDR3 length: 15 amino acids. As DNA, the CDR3 is TGCGCCAGCAGCGAGGAAGCCCTATACCCTAACGAGCAGTACTTC. Amino acids: CASSEEALYPNEQYF.

The chain employs TRBV19 and TRBJ2-4; D is unclear. Germline V gene data show CDR1 as LNHDA and CDR2 as SQIVND (reference sequence). There are 14 residues in the CDR3. With 5 bases removed from V and 5 bases from J, the gap between germline ends came to 13 bases. CDR3 residues: CASSRLAVENIQYF. For the CDR3, the DNA is TGTGCCAGTAGTCGGCTGGCGGTGGAAAACATTCAGTACTTC.

On this clone: The junction differs from germline at one of its ends, possibly a read error. The chain combines TRBV6-5 with TRBJ2-1; no clear D gene. This CDR3 is built from 14 residues. Looked up from germline, CDR1 is MNHEY and CDR2 is SVGAGI. The CDR3 DNA reads TGTGCCATCAGTGGGCCACCAATTGGCAATGAGCAGTTCTTC. This gives the protein CAISGPPIGNEQFF.

The chain links TRBV5-1 to TRBJ2-5, with a possible D match to TRBD1 (6 bases). Trimming stripped 9 bases from V and 4 bases from J, with 19 bases between. Germline CDR1 and CDR2: SGHRS and YFSETQ. The CDR3 is 14 residues long. In DNA, the CDR3 is TGCGCCACATCAACAGGGTCTCTGGGAGAGACCCAGTACTTC. It codes for CATSTGSLGETQYF.

V gene TRBV7-9 combines with J gene TRBJ2-1; 8 bases fit TRBD2. Germline V gene data show CDR1 as SEHNR and CDR2 as FQNEAQ (reference sequence). The V segment lost 0 bases and the J segment 0 bases; nucleotides outside the gene matches: 4. This CDR3 contains 17 residues. In nucleotides, the CDR3 is TGTGCCAGCAGCTTAGCGTCTAGCGGGCGCTCCTACAATGAGCAGTTCTTC. Protein: CASSLASSGRSYNEQFF.

The chain employs TRBV7-2 and TRBJ2-1; no clear D. Germline CDR1 is SGHTA and CDR2 is FQGNSA. V was cut by 5 bases and J by 0 bases, with 11 bases left in between. The CDR3 is made up of 15 amino acids. The CDR3 spells CASSARHSSYNEQFF. The CDR3 DNA follows: TGTGCCAGCAGCGCCAGACATAGCTCCTACAATGAGCAGTTCTTC. Full variable domain (missing parts from reference TRBV7-2 and TRBJ2-1): GAGVSQSPSNKVTEKGKDVELRCDPISGHTALYWYRQSLGQGLEFLIYFQGNSAPDKSGLPSDRFSAERTGGSVSTLTIQRTQQEDSAVYLCASSARHSSYNEQFFGPGTRLTVL.

As to this clone: The junction shows a germline mismatch at one end, possibly a read error. This sample includes further DNA sequences coding for the same CDR3. This chain links TRBV6-5 with TRBJ1-6, with 10 bases aligning to TRBD1. CDR3 length: 16 residues. Germline CDR1 and CDR2: MNHEY and SVGAGI. The CDR3 spells CASSYVRDRGNSPLHF. As DNA, the CDR3 is TGTGCCAGCAGTTACGTCCGGGACAGGGGAAATTCCCCCCTCCACTTT.